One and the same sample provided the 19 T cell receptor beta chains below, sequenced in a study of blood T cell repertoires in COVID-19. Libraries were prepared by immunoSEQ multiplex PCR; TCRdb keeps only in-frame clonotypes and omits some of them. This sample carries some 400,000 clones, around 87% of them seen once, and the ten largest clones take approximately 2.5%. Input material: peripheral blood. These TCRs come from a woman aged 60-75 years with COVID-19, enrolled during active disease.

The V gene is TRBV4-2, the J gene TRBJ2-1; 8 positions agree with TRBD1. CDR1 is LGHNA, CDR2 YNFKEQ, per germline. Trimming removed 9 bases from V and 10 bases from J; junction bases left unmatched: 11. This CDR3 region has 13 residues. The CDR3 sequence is CARFRQGASEQFF. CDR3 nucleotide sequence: TGTGCCAGGTTTAGGCAGGGGGCATCGGAGCAGTTCTTC.

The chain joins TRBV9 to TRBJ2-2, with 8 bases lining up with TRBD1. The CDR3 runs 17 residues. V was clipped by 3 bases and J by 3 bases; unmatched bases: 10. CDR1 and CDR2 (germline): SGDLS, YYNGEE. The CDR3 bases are TGTGCCAGCAGCGCGACCCTTTGGACAGGGCACACCGGGGAGCTGTTTTTT. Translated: CASSATLWTGHTGELFF.

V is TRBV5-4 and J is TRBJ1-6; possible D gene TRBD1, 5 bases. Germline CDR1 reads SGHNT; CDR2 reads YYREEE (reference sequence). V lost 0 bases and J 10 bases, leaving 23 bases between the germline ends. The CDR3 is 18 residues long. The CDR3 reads CASSLAVGGTRRISPLHF. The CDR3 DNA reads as TGTGCCAGCAGCTTGGCGGTTGGGGGGACCAGGCGGATATCACCCCTCCACTTT.

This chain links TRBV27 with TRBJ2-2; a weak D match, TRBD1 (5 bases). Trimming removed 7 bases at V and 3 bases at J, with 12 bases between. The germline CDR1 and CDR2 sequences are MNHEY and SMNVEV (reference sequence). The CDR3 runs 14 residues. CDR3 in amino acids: CASKSAGHTGELFF. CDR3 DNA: TGTGCCAGCAAATCGGCAGGGCACACCGGGGAGCTGTTTTTT.

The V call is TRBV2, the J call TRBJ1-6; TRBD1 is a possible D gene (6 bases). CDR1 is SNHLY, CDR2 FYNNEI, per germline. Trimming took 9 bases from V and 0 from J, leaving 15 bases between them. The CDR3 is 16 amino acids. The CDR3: CARENRDPSYNSPLHF. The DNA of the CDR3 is TGTGCCAGGGAGAACAGGGACCCCTCCTATAATTCACCCCTCCACTTT.

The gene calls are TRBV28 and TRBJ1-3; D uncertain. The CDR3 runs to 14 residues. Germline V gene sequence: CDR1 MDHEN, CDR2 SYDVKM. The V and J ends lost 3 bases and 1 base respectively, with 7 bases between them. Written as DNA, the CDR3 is TGTGCCAGCAGTTTCCCGCAGTCTGGAAACACCATATATTTT. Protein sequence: CASSFPQSGNTIYF.

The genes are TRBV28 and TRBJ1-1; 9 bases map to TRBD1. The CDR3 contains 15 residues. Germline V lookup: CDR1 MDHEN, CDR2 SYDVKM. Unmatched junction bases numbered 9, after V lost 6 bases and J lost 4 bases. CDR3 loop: CASSPQGTGTTEAFF. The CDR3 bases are TGTGCCAGCAGCCCACAAGGGACAGGGACCACTGAAGCTTTCTTT.

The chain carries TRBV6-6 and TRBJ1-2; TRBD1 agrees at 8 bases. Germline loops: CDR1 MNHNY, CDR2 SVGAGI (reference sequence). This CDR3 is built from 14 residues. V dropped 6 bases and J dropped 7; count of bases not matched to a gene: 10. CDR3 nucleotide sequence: TGTGCCAGCAGCAGACCAGGACAGGGAAGTGGCTACACCTTC. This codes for CASSRPGQGSGYTF.

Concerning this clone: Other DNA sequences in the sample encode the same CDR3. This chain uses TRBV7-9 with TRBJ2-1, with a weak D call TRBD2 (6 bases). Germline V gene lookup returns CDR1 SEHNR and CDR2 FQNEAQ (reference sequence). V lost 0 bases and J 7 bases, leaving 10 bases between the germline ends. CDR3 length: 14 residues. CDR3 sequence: CASSLAGGRNEQFF. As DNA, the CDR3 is TGTGCCAGCAGCTTAGCGGGGGGACGGAATGAGCAGTTCTTC.

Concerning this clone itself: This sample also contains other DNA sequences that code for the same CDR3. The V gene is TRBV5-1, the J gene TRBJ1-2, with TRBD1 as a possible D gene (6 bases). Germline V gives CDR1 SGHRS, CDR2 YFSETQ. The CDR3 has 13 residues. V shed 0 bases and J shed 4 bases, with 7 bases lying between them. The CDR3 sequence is CASSLEGGYGYTF. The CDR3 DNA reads TGCGCCAGCAGCTTGGAAGGGGGCTATGGCTACACCTTC.

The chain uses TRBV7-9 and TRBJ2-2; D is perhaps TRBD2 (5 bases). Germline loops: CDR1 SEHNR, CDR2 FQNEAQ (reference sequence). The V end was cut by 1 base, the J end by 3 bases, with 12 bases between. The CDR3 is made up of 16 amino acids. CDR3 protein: CASSLGNLEDTGELFF. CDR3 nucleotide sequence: TGTGCCAGCAGCTTAGGTAACCTGGAGGACACCGGGGAGCTGTTTTTT.

The CDR3 region has the DNA TGCGCCAGCCGCCACGGGGGGAACAGAAACGAGCAGTACTTC. This gives the protein CASRHGGNRNEQYF. The chain is built from TRBV5-1 and TRBJ2-7; 7 positions match TRBD2. Looked up from germline, CDR1 is SGHRS and CDR2 is YFSETQ. This CDR3 spans 14 amino acids. Unmatched junction bases numbered 12, after V lost 7 bases and J lost 5 bases.

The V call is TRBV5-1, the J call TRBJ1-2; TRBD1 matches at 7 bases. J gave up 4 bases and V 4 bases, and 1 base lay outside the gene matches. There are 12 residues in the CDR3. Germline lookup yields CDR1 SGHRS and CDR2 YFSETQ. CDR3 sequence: CASSGDSYGYTF. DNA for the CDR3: TGCGCCAGCAGCGGGGACAGCTATGGCTACACCTTC.

In DNA form, the CDR3 reads TGTGCCAGCAGCTCGGAGGGTAGGGGGCCTGAAGCTTTCTTT. Amino acid sequence: CASSSEGRGPEAFF. The V call is TRBV7-3, the J call TRBJ1-1; the match to TRBD1 covers 7 bases. The CDR3 covers 14 residues. Per germline, CDR1 SGHTA and CDR2 FQGTGA. The V and J ends lost 4 bases and 6 bases, in that order; junction bases with no gene match: 8.

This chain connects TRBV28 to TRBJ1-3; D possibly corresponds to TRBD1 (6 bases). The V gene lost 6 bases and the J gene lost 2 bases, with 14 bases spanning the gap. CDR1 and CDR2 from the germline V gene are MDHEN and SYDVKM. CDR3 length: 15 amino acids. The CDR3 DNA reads TGTGCCAGCAGCCCTCCAGGGGAGACTGGAAACACCATATATTTT. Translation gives CASSPPGETGNTIYF. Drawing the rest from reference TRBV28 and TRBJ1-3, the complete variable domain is DVKVTQSSRYLVKRTGEKVFLECVQDMDHENMFWYRQDPGLGLRLIYFSYDVKMKEKGDIPEGYSVSREKKERFSLILESASTNQTSMYLCASSPPGETGNTIYFGEGSWLTVV.

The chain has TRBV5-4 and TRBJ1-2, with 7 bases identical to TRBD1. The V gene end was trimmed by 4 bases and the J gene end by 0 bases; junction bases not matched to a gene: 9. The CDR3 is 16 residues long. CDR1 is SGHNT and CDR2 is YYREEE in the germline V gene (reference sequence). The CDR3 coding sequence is TGTGCCAGCAGCGCCGGTCTCGGACAGGCTAACTATGGCTACACCTTC. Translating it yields CASSAGLGQANYGYTF.

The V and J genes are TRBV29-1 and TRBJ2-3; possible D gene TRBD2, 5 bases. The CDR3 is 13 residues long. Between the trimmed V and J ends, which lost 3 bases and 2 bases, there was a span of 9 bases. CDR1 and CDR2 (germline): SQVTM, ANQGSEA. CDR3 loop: CSVETGITDTQYF. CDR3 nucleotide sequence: TGCAGCGTTGAGACGGGAATCACAGATACGCAGTATTTT.

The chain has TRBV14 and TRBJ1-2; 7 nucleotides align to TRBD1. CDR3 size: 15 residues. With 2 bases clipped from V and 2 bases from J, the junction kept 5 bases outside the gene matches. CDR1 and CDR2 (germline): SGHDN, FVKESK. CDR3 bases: TGTGCCAGCAGCCAACGTGGGACAGCGAACTATGGCTACACCTTC. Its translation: CASSQRGTANYGYTF. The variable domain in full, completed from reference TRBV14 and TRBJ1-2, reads EAGVTQFPSHSVIEKGQTVTLRCDPISGHDNLYWYRRVMGKEIKFLLHFVKESKQDESGMPNNRFLAERTGGTYSTLKVQPAELEDSGVYFCASSQRGTANYGYTFGSGTRLTVV.

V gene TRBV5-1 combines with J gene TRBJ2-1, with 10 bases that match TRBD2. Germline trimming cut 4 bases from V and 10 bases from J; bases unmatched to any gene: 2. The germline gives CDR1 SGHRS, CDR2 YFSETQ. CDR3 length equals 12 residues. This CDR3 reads CASSQGLAEQFF. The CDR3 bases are TGCGCCAGCAGCCAGGGACTAGCGGAGCAGTTCTTC.